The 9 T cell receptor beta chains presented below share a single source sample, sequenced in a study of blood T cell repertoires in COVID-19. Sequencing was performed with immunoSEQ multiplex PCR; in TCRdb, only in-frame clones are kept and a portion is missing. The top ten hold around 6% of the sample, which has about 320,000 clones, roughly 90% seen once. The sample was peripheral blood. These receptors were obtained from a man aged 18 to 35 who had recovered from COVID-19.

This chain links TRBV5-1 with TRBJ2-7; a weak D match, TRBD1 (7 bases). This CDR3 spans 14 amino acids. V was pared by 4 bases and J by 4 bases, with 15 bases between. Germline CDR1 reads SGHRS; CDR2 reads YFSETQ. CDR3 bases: TGCGCCAGCAGCGTTGGACAGGAGGGGTACGAGCAGTACTTC. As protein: CASSVGQEGYEQYF.

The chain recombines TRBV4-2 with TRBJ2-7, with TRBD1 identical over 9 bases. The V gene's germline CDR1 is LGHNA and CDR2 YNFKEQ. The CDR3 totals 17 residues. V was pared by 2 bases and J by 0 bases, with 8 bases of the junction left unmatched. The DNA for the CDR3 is TGTGCCAGCAGCCAACGTTACACGGGACAGGGCTCCTACGAGCAGTACTTC. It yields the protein CASSQRYTGQGSYEQYF.

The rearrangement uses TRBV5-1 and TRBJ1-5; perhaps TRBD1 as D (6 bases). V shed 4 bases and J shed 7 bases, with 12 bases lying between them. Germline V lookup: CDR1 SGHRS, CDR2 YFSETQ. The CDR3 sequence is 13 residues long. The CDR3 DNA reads TGCGCCAGCAGCAGAACAGGGCACCAGCCCCAGCATTTT. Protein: CASSRTGHQPQHF.

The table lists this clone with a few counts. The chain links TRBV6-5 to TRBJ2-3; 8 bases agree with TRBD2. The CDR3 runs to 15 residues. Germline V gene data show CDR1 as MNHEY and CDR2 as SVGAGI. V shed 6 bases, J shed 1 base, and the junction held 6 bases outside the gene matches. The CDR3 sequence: CASSTHSGGTDTQYF. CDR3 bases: TGTGCCAGCAGCACTCATAGCGGGGGCACAGATACGCAGTATTTT.

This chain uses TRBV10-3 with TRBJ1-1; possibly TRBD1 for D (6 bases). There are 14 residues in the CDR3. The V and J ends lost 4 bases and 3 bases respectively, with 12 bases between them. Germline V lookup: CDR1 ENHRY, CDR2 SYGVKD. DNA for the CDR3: TGTGCCATCAGTGTAGGGGGGGGTGACACTGAAGCTTTCTTT. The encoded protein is CAISVGGGDTEAFF.

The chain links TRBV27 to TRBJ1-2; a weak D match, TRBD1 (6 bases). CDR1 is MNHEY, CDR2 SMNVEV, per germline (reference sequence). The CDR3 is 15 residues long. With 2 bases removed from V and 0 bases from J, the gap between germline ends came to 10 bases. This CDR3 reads CASSLIGGSNYGYTF. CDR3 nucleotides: TGTGCCAGCAGTTTAATAGGGGGTTCTAACTATGGCTACACCTTC.

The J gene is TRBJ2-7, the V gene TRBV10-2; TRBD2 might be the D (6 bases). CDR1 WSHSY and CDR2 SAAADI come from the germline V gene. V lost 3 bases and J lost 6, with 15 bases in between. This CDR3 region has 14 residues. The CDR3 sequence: CASSDGGGAFEQYF. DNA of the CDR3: TGCGCCAGCAGTGATGGGGGAGGTGCGTTCGAGCAGTACTTC.

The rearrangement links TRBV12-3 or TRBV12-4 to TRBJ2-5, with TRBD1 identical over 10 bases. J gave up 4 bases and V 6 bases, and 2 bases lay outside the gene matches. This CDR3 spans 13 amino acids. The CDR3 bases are TGTGCCAGCAGGAGGACAGGGGGAGAGACCCAGTACTTC. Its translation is CASRRTGGETQYF.

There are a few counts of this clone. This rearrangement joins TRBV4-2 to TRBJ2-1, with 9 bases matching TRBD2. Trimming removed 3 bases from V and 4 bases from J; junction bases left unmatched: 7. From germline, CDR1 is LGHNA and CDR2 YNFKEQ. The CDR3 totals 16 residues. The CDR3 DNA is TGTGCCAGCAGCCATAGACTAGCGGCATCTTACAATGAGCAGTTCTTC. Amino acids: CASSHRLAASYNEQFF.